This TCR beta chain was documented in a study of blood T cell repertoires in COVID-19 (dated by TCRdb to 2020 to 2021). Regarding the complete study: Collaborator samples came from the United States, Italy and Spain and covered acute and convalescent phases of COVID-19. Where HLA class I and class II types were available, the types were taken from metadata supplied by the sample provider, not from assay-based typing. The repertoires were made available in a free public database intended to serve as a resource for research on the immune response to SARS-CoV-2. Deeply sampled blood TCRbeta repertoires from subjects exposed to, actively infected with, or recovered from COVID-19 were included in the dataset. Samples came from the ongoing ImmuneRACE study (first 160 participants) plus 1,254 subjects from 6 global collaborators. The sample metadata nearly always contained a de-identified subject ID, COVID-19 status, age in years and sex. The prospective study material was composed of cDNA or gDNA derived from T cells, B-cell-depleted T cells, or PBMCs.

From its cysteine to its phenylalanine, the CDR3 spans 12 amino acids. Only CDR3 DNA is held: 36 bases, read in frame from base 1. Via the germline V gene (reference sequence), CDR1 is SEHNR and CDR2 FQNEAQ. V is shortened by 5 bases, J by 7 bases, and the region joining them spans 9 bases. Each collaborating institution followed its own protocols to collect whole blood in K2EDTA tubes. For TCRbeta analysis, collaborator samples were shipped as frozen whole blood, as isolated PBMCs, or as DNA extracted from either sample type. General findings and caveats noted by the study authors: How much clinical and demographic metadata was included differed by source and by participant, and the metadata was provided uncurated.

On this clone itself: The clone's antigen remains unknown. No much larger clone exists at a distance of one base, and base qualities are not known.

The immunoSEQ Assay, a bias-controlled multiplex PCR, was used to amplify TCRbeta CDR3 regions from genomic DNA. Per the authors' processing: Within the assay, amplification of reference gene primers was used to estimate how many nucleated cells each sample contained. To quantify the absolute abundance of each unique TCRbeta CDR3 rearrangement, sequence reads were collapsed and filtered. For each sample, productive Simpson clonality was calculated by taking the square root of Simpson's diversity index across productive rearrangements. TCRdb retrieved this table from immuneACCESS and kept in-frame rearrangements only. Not all clones are present; in checked studies, unresolved V genes account for under half, and no reason is known for the remainder. The V and J calls and the clone size are those of that table, but D and trimming were determined from the DNA. The sample data list about 270,000 clones, and 86% of these were observed just once. About 8.7% of the sample lies in the top ten.

The sequence came from a middle-aged man with active or convalescent COVID-19. Sequencing was carried out using peripheral blood. The rearrangement combines TRBV7-9 with TRBJ1-5; the D gene identity is not certain. CDR3 loop: CASSPSVQPQHF. The sequenced DNA: TGTGCCAGCAGCCCGTCCGTCCAGCCCCAGCATTTT.